The 29 T cell receptor beta chains below come from one sample, sequenced in a study of CD8+CD57+ T cells in acquired aplastic anemia. CD8+CD57+ cell expansion, shown by flow cytometry, had occurred in the patients selected for sequencing. Genomic DNA constituted the template upon which TCR beta VDJ and CDR3 profiling was performed. MiXCR, applied by TCRdb to the reads, yields one record per CDR3 protein. The sample has 450,000 to 550,000 distinct CDR3 sequences, around 32% seen once. The sequencing input was sorted CD4+, CD8+, or CD8+CD57+ T cells (not recorded which) from PBMCs. The receptors stem from a human donor with aplastic anemia.

This clonotype was counted many times. The chain uses TRBV4-1 and TRBJ1-2; D is unresolved. The CDR3 has 14 residues. The ends were cut back, 1 base at V and 0 bases at J, with 6 bases in the middle. In germline, CDR1 is MGHRA, CDR2 YSYEKL. CDR3 residues: CASSQGQANYGYTF. In DNA, the CDR3 is TGCGCCAGCAGCCAAGGCCAGGCTAACTATGGCTACACCTTC.

V is TRBV7-3 and J is TRBJ2-3; D ambiguous. Looked up from germline, CDR1 is SGHTA and CDR2 is FQGTGA. The length of the CDR3 is 14 residues. V was shortened by 2 bases and J by 2 bases, with 8 bases between the two germline ends. Here the CDR3 reads CASSLVGYTDTQYF. Here the CDR3 DNA reads TGTGCCAGCAGCTTAGTCGGCTACACAGATACGCAGTATTTT.

The rearrangement links TRBV11-2 to TRBJ2-1, with a possible D match to TRBD2 (5 bases). Trimming took 6 bases from V and 4 from J, leaving 19 bases between them. This CDR3 comprises 16 residues. Germline assignment: CDR1 SGHAT and CDR2 FQNNGV. This CDR3 reads CASSRVSGGLYNEQFF. The CDR3 DNA reads TGTGCCAGCAGTCGGGTTTCAGGAGGCCTTTACAATGAGCAGTTCTTC.

This clonotype was detected only a few times. The chain links TRBV20-1 to TRBJ1-2; D perhaps matches TRBD1 (6 bases). The CDR3 spans 15 residues. Germline V lookup: CDR1 DFQATT, CDR2 SNEGSKA (reference sequence). V was shortened by 1 base and J by 4 bases, with 16 bases between the two germline ends. The CDR3 DNA follows: TGCAGTGCTAGAGGGGAGGGGGAGAATTTCTATGGCTACACCTTC. Residues: CSARGEGENFYGYTF.

This clonotype was counted once. Germline is not matched at one junction end, which may reflect a read error. V usage is TRBV7-7 and J usage is TRBJ2-1; TRBD1 matches at 7 bases. CDR1 and CDR2 (germline): SSHAT, FNYEAQ (reference sequence). The CDR3 has 12 residues. The chain's CDR3 is CASGDRTTFPPF. The CDR3 DNA sequence: TGTGCCAGTGGGGACAGAACAACCTTTCCTCCCTTC.

This clonotype was seen a few times. The gene calls are TRBV15 and TRBJ2-1, with a weak D call TRBD2 (6 bases). Germline CDR1 and CDR2: LNHNV and YYDKDF (reference sequence). This CDR3 is built from 16 residues. Trimming removed 1 base at V and 7 bases at J, with 17 bases between. Written as DNA, the CDR3 is TGTGCCACCAGCAGAGTTGGGTTGGGGGGACCAAATGAGCAGTTCTTC. It yields the protein CATSRVGLGGPNEQFF. Together with reference TRBV15 and TRBJ2-1, the CDR3 gives the full variable domain: DAMVIQNPRYQVTQFGKPVTLSCSQTLNHNVMYWYQQKSSQAPKLLFHYYDKDFNNEADTPDNFQSRRPNTSFCFLDIRSPGLGDTAMYLCATSRVGLGGPNEQFFGPGTRLTVL.

This clonotype was seen a handful of times. J is TRBJ1-1 and V is TRBV5-1, with a weak D call TRBD1 (5 bases). The CDR3 totals 17 residues. The germline V gene has CDR1 SGHRS and CDR2 YFSETQ. Trimming cost V 1 base and J 7 bases, with 23 bases left between them. The CDR3 DNA reads as TGCGCCAGCAGCTTGCGTAAGGCAGGGACCCCCCCATTTGAAGCTTTCTTT. Translating it yields CASSLRKAGTPPFEAFF.

The sample holds many counts of this clonotype. The rearrangement links TRBV24-1 to TRBJ1-6; D is perhaps TRBD1 (5 bases). The CDR3 extends over 17 amino acids. Germline V CDR1 and CDR2: KGHDR, SFDVKD. V gave up 1 base and J gave up 0 bases, with 9 bases separating them. The CDR3 loop reads CATSDLRGSSYNSPLHF. Written as DNA, the CDR3 is TGTGCCACCAGTGATTTAAGGGGAAGCTCCTATAATTCACCCCTCCACTTT.

This chain connects TRBV6-4 to TRBJ1-2, with a weak D call TRBD1 (6 bases). V shed 6 bases and J shed 6 bases, with 17 bases lying between them. The length of the CDR3 is 14 residues. Germline values: CDR1 MRHNA, CDR2 SNTAGT. The CDR3 DNA reads TGTGCCAGCAGAAACATAGATCCAGGGGATGGCTACACCTTC. Its translation is CASRNIDPGDGYTF.

The genes are TRBV15 and TRBJ2-7, with TRBD2 identical over 8 bases. V was pared by 2 bases and J by 7 bases, with 13 bases of the junction left unmatched. CDR3 length: 16 residues. Germline V CDR1 and CDR2: LNHNV, YYDKDF (reference sequence). CDR3 sequence (DNA): TGTGCCACCAGCAGATTCGGACTAGCCGCGACCCGGGAGCAGTACGTC. The encoded protein is CATSRFGLAATREQYV.

The chain combines TRBV5-1 with TRBJ1-3; D gene ambiguous. The length of the CDR3 is 17 residues. Trimming cost V 1 base and J 0 bases, with 14 bases left between them. Germline CDR1 is SGHRS and CDR2 is YFSETQ. CDR3 protein: CASSLSGQPYSGNTIYF. The DNA for the CDR3 is TGCGCCAGCAGCTTGAGTGGCCAGCCCTACTCTGGAAACACCATATATTTT.

J is TRBJ1-2 and V is TRBV19; 7 bases are a match to TRBD1. Germline V gene lookup returns CDR1 LNHDA and CDR2 SQIVND (reference sequence). The CDR3 is made up of 13 amino acids. V lost 3 bases and J lost 6; bases outside the gene matches: 4. Written as DNA, the CDR3 is TGTGCCAGTAGTATCAAGGGGGCTCATGGCTACACCTTC. Translating gives CASSIKGAHGYTF.

This clonotype was counted a few times. The chain recombines TRBV10-1 with TRBJ1-2; D remains unclear. The V and J ends lost 4 bases and 8 bases respectively, with 11 bases between them. CDR1 and CDR2 from the germline V gene are WNHNN and SYGVQD (reference sequence). The CDR3 covers 12 residues. The CDR3 coding sequence is TGCGCCAGCAGTGGAGGGAAAGACGGCTACACCTTC. Amino acids: CASSGGKDGYTF.

This sequence joins TRBV20-1 and TRBJ2-5, with D unresolved. Deletions cut 8 bases from V and 0 bases from J, with 19 bases between. CDR1 is DFQATT, CDR2 SNEGSKA, per germline (reference sequence). The CDR3 extends over 15 amino acids. The DNA for the CDR3 is TGCAGTTATGAGGACGCAACTCTCCACCAAGAGACCCAGTACTTC. Encoded protein: CSYEDATLHQETQYF.

This clonotype was counted between two and nine times. The CDR3 loop is CASTPPSGGSYGYTF. For the CDR3, the DNA is TGTGCCAGCACCCCCCCATCAGGGGGAAGCTATGGCTACACCTTC. The chain links TRBV25-1 to TRBJ1-2, with 7 nucleotides matching TRBD1. The V gene end was trimmed by 7 bases and the J gene end by 4 bases; junction bases not matched to a gene: 12. The CDR3 totals 15 residues. Germline V gene lookup returns CDR1 MGHDK and CDR2 SYGVNS.

As DNA, the CDR3 is TGTGCCAGCAGCCAAACCTCGACAGGGGGCGCTGGCTACACCTTC. As protein: CASSQTSTGGAGYTF. V is TRBV3-1 and J is TRBJ1-2, with 10 bases that match TRBD1. In germline, CDR1 is LGHDT, CDR2 YNNKEL (reference sequence). CDR3 size: 15 residues. Losses at the gene ends were 2 bases for V and 7 bases for J; bases not matched to a gene: 7.

Points on this clonotype: A junction end diverges from the germline sequence, so it may reflect a read error. This rearrangement joins TRBV10-3 to TRBJ2-3; D might be TRBD2 (5 bases). Germline V gene sequence: CDR1 ENHRY, CDR2 SYGVKD. This CDR3 is built from 16 residues. In nucleotides, the CDR3 is TGTGCCAGCAGTGGCCACGTCGGGGTTAGCACAGATACGCAGTATTTT. Amino acids: CASSGHVGVSTDTQYF.

Many counts were recorded for this clonotype. The rearrangement joins TRBV19 to TRBJ1-5; D is undetermined. This CDR3 contains 15 residues. V was pared by 1 base and J by 0 bases, with 7 bases between. Germline CDR1 is LNHDA and CDR2 is SQIVND (reference sequence). This CDR3 reads CASSIGTHSNQPQHF. The DNA of the CDR3 is TGTGCCAGTAGTATAGGTACACATAGCAATCAGCCCCAGCATTTT.

The V gene is TRBV25-1, the J gene TRBJ1-6; D gene uncertain. V lost 5 bases to trimming and J lost 3 bases, with 5 bases between them. Germline CDR1 is MGHDK and CDR2 is SYGVNS. CDR3 size: 13 residues. The CDR3 DNA is TGTGCCAGCAGTATCGACTATAATTCACCCCTCCACTTT. Translation: CASSIDYNSPLHF. Supplemented by reference TRBV25-1 and TRBJ1-6, the full variable domain reads EADIYQTPRYLVIGTGKKITLECSQTMGHDKMYWYQQDPGMELHLIHYSYGVNSTEKGDLSSESTVSRIRTEHFPLTLESARPSHTSQYLCASSIDYNSPLHFGNGTRLTVT.

The gene calls are TRBV20-1 and TRBJ2-1, with 8 bases fitting TRBD1. This CDR3 comprises 14 residues. V lost 6 bases, J lost 2 bases, and 6 bases stayed unmatched. The germline V gene encodes CDR1 DFQATT and CDR2 SNEGSKA (reference sequence). CDR3 DNA: TGCAGTGCCATCAGGGGGCTACCCTACAATGAGCAGTTCTTC. Amino acids: CSAIRGLPYNEQFF.

In its sample, this clonotype was seen once. The chain carries TRBV7-9 and TRBJ1-3; TRBD1 might be the D (5 bases). This CDR3 comprises 13 residues. V dropped 8 bases and J dropped 4 bases, with 12 bases sitting between them. Per the germline V gene, CDR1 is SEHNR and CDR2 is FQNEAQ (reference sequence). The CDR3 loop is CASQVGVGNTIYF. The CDR3 coding sequence is TGTGCCAGCCAGGTGGGGGTAGGAAACACCATATATTTT. Together with reference TRBV7-9 and TRBJ1-3, the CDR3 gives the full variable domain: DTGVSQNPRHKITKRGQNVTFRCDPISEHNRLYWYRQTLGQGPEFLTYFQNEAQLEKSRLLSDRFSAERPKGSFSTLEIQRTEQGDSAMYLCASQVGVGNTIYFGEGSWLTVV.

The rearrangement uses TRBV12-3 or TRBV12-4 and TRBJ2-1, with no clear D. The V and J ends lost 6 bases and 7 bases respectively, with 19 bases between them. The CDR3 has 15 amino acids. CDR3 nucleotides: TGTGCCAGCAGCCCAGGCCTAGGGTTCCTTAATGAGCAGTTCTTC. It is translated as CASSPGLGFLNEQFF.

The chain joins TRBV3-1 to TRBJ1-2, with unresolved D. Germline V gives CDR1 LGHDT, CDR2 YNNKEL (reference sequence). V was cut by 2 bases and J by 11 bases, with 12 bases left in between. The length of the CDR3 is 12 residues. CDR3 residues: CASSQTTGGYTF. The DNA of the CDR3 is TGTGCCAGCAGCCAAACGACGGGAGGGTACACCTTC.

Regarding this clonotype: Relative to the germline gene, one junction end is altered; a read error may explain this. V gene TRBV5-1 combines with J gene TRBJ2-5, with 14 bases matching TRBD2. This CDR3 spans 16 amino acids. The V gene's germline CDR1 is SGHRS and CDR2 YFSETQ. CDR3 sequence: CASVGTSGSAREAQYF. In DNA, the CDR3 is TGCGCCAGCGTCGGGACTAGCGGGAGTGCCCGAGAGGCCCAGTACTTC.

Only a few counts were recorded for this clonotype. The rearrangement uses TRBV7-2 and TRBJ2-2, with D possibly being TRBD1 (5 bases). The germline gives CDR1 SGHTA, CDR2 FQGNSA. Trimming removed 4 bases at V and 6 bases at J, with 12 bases between. The CDR3 runs 14 residues. CDR3 sequence reads: CASSYSRGAGELFF. In DNA, the CDR3 is TGTGCCAGCAGCTACTCTAGGGGTGCCGGGGAGCTGTTTTTT.

V gene TRBV27 combines with J gene TRBJ1-4; D gene unclear. V was cut by 0 bases and J by 7 bases, with 9 bases left in between. Germline CDR1 reads MNHEY; CDR2 reads SMNVEV (reference sequence). The CDR3 runs 14 residues. For the CDR3, the DNA is TGTGCCAGCAGTTTATCTTACCCTAGTGAAAAACTGTTTTTT. Its protein is CASSLSYPSEKLFF.

This clonotype was counted at least ten times. V usage is TRBV29-1 and J usage is TRBJ2-5; weak D call: TRBD1 (5 bases). The CDR3 loop spans 12 amino acids. V shed 6 bases and J shed 5 bases, with 13 bases lying between them. CDR1 and CDR2 (germline): SQVTM, ANQGSEA. The CDR3 coding sequence is TGCAGCGTCGACAGTCTCGGGGAGACCCAGTACTTC. Protein: CSVDSLGETQYF.

In its sample, this clonotype was seen a few times. J is TRBJ2-3 and V is TRBV7-9; TRBD2 is a possible D gene (7 bases). Germline CDR1 is SEHNR and CDR2 is FQNEAQ (reference sequence). The CDR3 has 14 amino acids. The V end lost 6 bases, the J end lost 6 bases, and 16 bases lay between the germline ends. The CDR3 bases are TGTGCCAGCAGGGCACGGGGGGCCAAGGATACGCAGTATTTT. Translation gives CASRARGAKDTQYF.

Written as DNA, the CDR3 is TGTGCCAGTATCCAAACAGGGGGCCACGAGCAGTACTTC. It codes for CASIQTGGHEQYF. V is TRBV7-8 and J is TRBJ2-7; 9 bases align to TRBD1. The CDR3 spans 13 residues. V lost 9 bases, J lost 5 bases, and 8 bases stayed unmatched. CDR1 SGHVS and CDR2 FQNEAQ come from the germline V gene. The full variable domain, rest sourced from reference TRBV7-8 and TRBJ2-7, is GAGVSQSPRYKVAKRGQDVALRCDPISGHVSLFWYQQALGQGPEFLTYFQNEAQLDKSGLPSDRFFAERPEGSVSTLKIQRTQQEDSAVYLCASIQTGGHEQYFGPGTRLTVT.